The 5 T cell receptor beta chains given below trace back to one sample, sequenced in a study of PD-1 blockade in classical Hodgkin lymphoma. Profiling relied on immunoSEQ multiplex PCR, and the TCRdb table lists in-frame clones only, not all of them. The sample consists of 96,000 or so clones, about 93% of them appearing once. Time point denoted: cycle 4 day 1 (C4D1), after less than 7 weeks of nivolumab. In every patient, relapse followed autologous stem cell transplantation, while exposure to brentuximab vedotin differed. Specimen: peripheral blood mononuclear cells (PBMCs), collected before the fourth cycle of nivolumab. These receptors all come from a human donor with classical Hodgkin lymphoma.

The J gene is TRBJ2-3, the V gene TRBV11-3, with 9 bases lining up with TRBD2. This CDR3 contains 14 residues. The junction had 3 bases not matched to a gene; V was cut back by 5 bases and J by 3 bases. CDR1 and CDR2 from the germline V gene are SGHNT and YENEEA. The DNA of the CDR3 is TGTGCCAGCAGCCAAAGCGGGAGGACAGATACGCAGTATTTT. It specifies CASSQSGRTDTQYF.

The chain carries TRBV5-4 and TRBJ2-6; D is ambiguous. The CDR3 covers 14 residues. Between the trimmed V and J ends, which lost 0 bases and 3 bases, there was a span of 4 bases. Per the germline V gene, CDR1 is SGHNT and CDR2 is YYREEE (reference sequence). The CDR3 is CASSLANGANVLTF. DNA for the CDR3: TGTGCCAGCAGCTTGGCGAATGGGGCCAACGTCCTGACTTTC.

The V call is TRBV27, the J call TRBJ2-5; D gene uncertain. The V gene lost 3 bases and the J gene lost 4 bases, with 9 bases spanning the gap. The CDR3 sequence is 13 residues long. Germline V gene data show CDR1 as MNHEY and CDR2 as SMNVEV (reference sequence). The CDR3 sequence is CASSFVPGETQYF. As DNA, the CDR3 is TGTGCCAGCAGTTTCGTCCCTGGAGAGACCCAGTACTTC.

The chain recombines TRBV6-6 with TRBJ1-5, with D possibly being TRBD1 (5 bases). There are 14 residues in the CDR3. Trimming removed 2 bases at V and 7 bases at J, with 12 bases between. Germline V gives CDR1 MNHNY, CDR2 SVGAGI (reference sequence). As DNA, the CDR3 is TGTGCCAGCAGTTACGCCCCAGGGAAGCAGCCCCAGCATTTT. Its translation is CASSYAPGKQPQHF.

J is TRBJ2-3 and V is TRBV7-9; D possibly corresponds to TRBD2 (6 bases). Per the germline V gene, CDR1 is SEHNR and CDR2 is FQNEAQ (reference sequence). Trimming took off 3 bases at V and 3 bases at J, with 19 bases between the two ends. The CDR3 spans 17 residues. The CDR3 reads CASSFPRGSGRTDTQYF. The CDR3 DNA reads as TGTGCCAGCAGCTTCCCCCGAGGTAGCGGTAGAACAGATACGCAGTATTTT.